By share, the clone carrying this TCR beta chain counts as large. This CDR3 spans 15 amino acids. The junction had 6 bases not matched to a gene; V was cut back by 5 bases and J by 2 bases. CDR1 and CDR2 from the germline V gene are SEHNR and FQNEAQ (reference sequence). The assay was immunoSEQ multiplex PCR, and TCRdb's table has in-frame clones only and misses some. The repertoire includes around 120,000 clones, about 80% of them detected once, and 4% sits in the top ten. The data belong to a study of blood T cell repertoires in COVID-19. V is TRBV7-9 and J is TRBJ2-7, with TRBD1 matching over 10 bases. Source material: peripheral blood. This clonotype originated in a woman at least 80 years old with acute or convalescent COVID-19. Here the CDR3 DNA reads TGTGCCAGCAGCCCTTTGGACAGGGGGACCTACGAGCAGTACTTC. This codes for CASSPLDRGTYEQYF.